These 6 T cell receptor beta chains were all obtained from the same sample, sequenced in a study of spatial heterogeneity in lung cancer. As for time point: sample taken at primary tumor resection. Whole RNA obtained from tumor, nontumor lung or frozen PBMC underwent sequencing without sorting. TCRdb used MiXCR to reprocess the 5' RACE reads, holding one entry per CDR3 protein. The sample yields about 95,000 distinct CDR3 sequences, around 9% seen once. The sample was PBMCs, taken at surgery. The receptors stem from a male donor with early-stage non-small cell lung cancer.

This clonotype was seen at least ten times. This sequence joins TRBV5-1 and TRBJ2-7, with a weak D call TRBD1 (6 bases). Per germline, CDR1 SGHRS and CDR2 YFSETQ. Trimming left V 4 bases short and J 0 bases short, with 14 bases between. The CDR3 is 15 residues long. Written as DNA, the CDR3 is TGCGCCAGCAGCCGTAGACAGGACAGCTCCTACGAGCAGTACTTC. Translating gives CASSRRQDSSYEQYF.

The CDR3 sequence is CASSLGIGYGYTF. CDR3 DNA sequence: TGTGCCAGCAGTCTAGGGATAGGCTATGGCTACACCTTC. This chain connects TRBV6-6 to TRBJ1-2; D unclear. V lost 5 bases and J lost 4, with 11 bases in between. Germline V gene sequence: CDR1 MNHNY, CDR2 SVGAGI (reference sequence). This CDR3 comprises 13 residues.

The CDR3 spells CASSRPGLAGPNEQFF. DNA of the CDR3: TGTGCCAGCAGCCGCCCGGGACTAGCGGGTCCCAATGAGCAGTTCTTC. This rearrangement joins TRBV6-6 to TRBJ2-1, with 12 bases identical to TRBD2. This CDR3 spans 16 amino acids. Looked up from germline, CDR1 is MNHNY and CDR2 is SVGAGI (reference sequence). Trimming took 6 bases from V and 6 from J; bases not matched to a gene: 9.

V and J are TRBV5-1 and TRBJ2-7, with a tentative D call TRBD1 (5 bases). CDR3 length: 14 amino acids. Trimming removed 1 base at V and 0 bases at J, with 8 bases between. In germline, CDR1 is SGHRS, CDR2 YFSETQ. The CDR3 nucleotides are TGCGCCAGCAGCTTGACGACAGCCTCCTACGAGCAGTACTTC. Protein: CASSLTTASYEQYF.

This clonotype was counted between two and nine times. As DNA, the CDR3 is TGTGCCAGCAGCTTAGGGACGGAGAGGAATGAGCAGTTCTTC. Translating gives CASSLGTERNEQFF. This rearrangement joins TRBV7-9 to TRBJ2-1; D gene uncertain. V lost 1 base, J lost 7 bases, and 11 bases lay in between. Germline V gives CDR1 SEHNR, CDR2 FQNEAQ (reference sequence). The CDR3 sequence is 14 residues long.

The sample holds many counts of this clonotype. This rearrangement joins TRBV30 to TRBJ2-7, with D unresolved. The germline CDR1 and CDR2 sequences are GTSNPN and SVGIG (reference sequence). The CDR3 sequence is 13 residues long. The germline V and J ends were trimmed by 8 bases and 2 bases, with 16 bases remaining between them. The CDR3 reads CALEAHLTYEQYF. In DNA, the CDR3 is TGTGCCCTAGAGGCGCACTTGACCTACGAGCAGTACTTC.